These T cell receptor beta chains were read from a single sample in a study of blood T cells in healthy people across ages. TCRdb processed the 5' RACE reads anew with MiXCR; each CDR3 protein has one entry. The sample lists roughly 830,000 distinct CDR3 sequences, under 80% seen once, with 28% in the top ten. Sequenced: blood. These receptors all stem from a man aged 25-45 years in good health. Each CDR3 is given with its conserved first and last residue. The D gene is left open where the match is weak. Clone size appears in some rows only: once, few, many, or a class for an expanded clone.

size: few
D: -
J: TRBJ2-1
V: TRBV28
CDR3: CASSPVGGSYNEQFF
DNA: TGTGCCAGCAGCCCCGTAGGGGGCTCCTACAATGAGCAGTTCTTC

size: -
D: -
J: TRBJ2-1
V: TRBV28
CDR3: CASSTAVSYNEQFF
DNA: TGTGCCAGCAGCACAGCAGTCTCCTACAATGAGCAGTTCTTC

size: -
D: -
J: TRBJ1-4
V: TRBV4-3
CDR3: CASSHNDGGGEKLFF
DNA: TGCGCCAGCAGCCATAACGATGGTGGCGGTGAAAAACTGTTTTTT

size: once
D: -
J: TRBJ2-1
V: TRBV20-1
CDR3: CSAPLVPIYNEQFF
DNA: TGCAGTGCCCCCCTAGTCCCAATTTACAATGAGCAGTTCTTC

size: -
D: -
J: TRBJ2-3
V: TRBV9
CDR3: CASSVAGPTDTQYF
DNA: TGTGCCAGCAGCGTAGCGGGGCCCACAGATACGCAGTATTTT

size: -
D: TRBD1
J: TRBJ1-1
V: TRBV7-8
CDR3: CASSLQDRGRGTEAFF
DNA: TGTGCCAGCAGCTTACAGGACAGGGGGCGCGGCACTGAAGCTTTCTTT

size: -
D: -
J: TRBJ2-7
V: TRBV6-5
CDR3: CASSLGVIGEQYF
DNA: TGTGCCAGCAGTCTGGGCGTTATCGGCGAGCAGTACTTC

size: -
D: -
J: TRBJ1-1
V: TRBV27
CDR3: CASSRALSVSEAFF
DNA: TGTGCCAGCAGCCGGGCCCTCTCGGTTTCTGAAGCTTTCTTT

size: -
D: -
J: TRBJ2-1
V: TRBV6-5
CDR3: CASSYSLLAGYNEQFF
DNA: TGTGCCAGCAGTTACAGCCTCCTGGCGGGCTACAATGAGCAGTTCTTC

size: -
D: -
J: TRBJ2-1
V: TRBV7-3
CDR3: CASSLWYPGEQFF
DNA: TGTGCCAGCAGCTTATGGTACCCGGGTGAGCAGTTCTTC

size: few
D: TRBD2
J: TRBJ2-3
V: TRBV5-1
CDR3: CASSLVFERGRQGDTQYF
DNA: TGCGCCAGCAGCTTGGTCTTCGAGCGGGGAAGACAAGGAGATACGCAGTATTTT

size: once
D: TRBD1
J: TRBJ2-6
V: TRBV15
CDR3: CATHQGAGANVLTF
DNA: TGTGCCACTCATCAGGGGGCTGGGGCCAACGTCCTGACTTTC

size: few
D: -
J: TRBJ2-7
V: TRBV28
CDR3: CASSRGRREQYF
DNA: TGTGCCAGCAGTCGGGGGCGGCGCGAGCAGTACTTC

size: -
D: -
J: TRBJ1-6
V: TRBV6-5
CDR3: CASRDMWGNNSPLHF
DNA: TGTGCCAGCAGGGACATGTGGGGGAATAATTCACCCCTCCACTTT

size: few
D: -
J: TRBJ2-6
V: TRBV29-1
CDR3: CSVKQGGANVLTF
DNA: TGCAGCGTCAAACAGGGAGGGGCCAACGTCCTGACTTTC

size: -
D: TRBD1
J: TRBJ2-1
V: TRBV6-2/TRBV6-3
CDR3: CASSYWRDRGHNEQFF
DNA: TGTGCCAGCAGTTACTGGCGGGACAGGGGGCACAATGAGCAGTTCTTC

size: -
D: -
J: TRBJ2-7
V: TRBV7-9
CDR3: CASSDPGSRTYEQYF
DNA: TGTGCCAGCAGCGATCCGGGATCGAGGACCTACGAGCAGTACTTC

size: -
D: -
J: TRBJ2-2
V: TRBV24-1
CDR3: CATSAAGGTGELFF
DNA: TGTGCCACCAGTGCGGCGGGTGGCACCGGGGAGCTGTTTTTT

size: -
D: -
J: TRBJ1-4
V: TRBV28
CDR3: CASSLGSGREKLFF
DNA: TGTGCCAGCAGTTTGGGATCTGGACGGGAAAAACTGTTTTTT

size: -
D: TRBD1
J: TRBJ1-4
V: TRBV2
CDR3: CASSGTGVREKLFF
DNA: TGTGCCAGCAGTGGGACAGGCGTTCGCGAAAAACTGTTTTTT

size: -
D: -
J: TRBJ1-1
V: TRBV28
CDR3: CASSSGQKTEAFF
DNA: TGTGCCAGCAGTTCAGGGCAGAAAACTGAAGCTTTCTTT

size: few
D: TRBD1
J: TRBJ1-6
V: TRBV2
CDR3: CASSEVPGGYSPLHF
DNA: TGTGCCAGCAGTGAAGTTCCAGGGGGTTATTCACCCCTCCACTTT

size: -
D: -
J: TRBJ1-2
V: TRBV20-1
CDR3: CSARTEANYGYTF
DNA: TGCAGTGCCCGGACAGAAGCTAACTATGGCTACACCTTC

size: -
D: TRBD1
J: TRBJ2-2
V: TRBV9
CDR3: CASSPLDRGNTGELFF
DNA: TGTGCCAGCAGCCCGCTCGACAGGGGGAACACCGGGGAGCTGTTTTTT

size: few
D: -
J: TRBJ2-5
V: TRBV7-7
CDR3: CASSAYREETQYF
DNA: TGTGCTAGCAGCGCCTACAGGGAAGAGACCCAGTACTTC

size: few
D: -
J: TRBJ2-1
V: TRBV20-1
CDR3: CSARVASSSYNEQFF
DNA: TGCAGTGCTAGAGTGGCCTCGAGCTCCTACAATGAGCAGTTCTTC

size: -
D: TRBD1
J: TRBJ2-7
V: TRBV7-8
CDR3: CASSLLGQNNYEQYF
DNA: TGTGCCAGCAGCTTACTGGGACAGAACAACTACGAGCAGTACTTC

size: -
D: TRBD2
J: TRBJ2-4
V: TRBV9
CDR3: CASSVEGGGSKNIQYF
DNA: TGTGCCAGCAGCGTAGAGGGCGGGGGTTCAAAAAACATTCAGTACTTC

size: few
D: -
J: TRBJ2-6
V: TRBV12-3/TRBV12-4
CDR3: CASSPYIGGGANVLTF
DNA: TGTGCCAGCAGCCCATATATTGGGGGGGGGGCCAACGTCCTGACTTTC

size: -
D: TRBD1
J: TRBJ2-1
V: TRBV5-1
CDR3: CASSLGQAGEQFF
DNA: TGCGCCAGCAGCCTGGGACAGGCCGGTGAGCAGTTCTTC

size: few
D: -
J: TRBJ1-2
V: TRBV2
CDR3: CASNQGDYGYTF
DNA: TGTGCCAGCAATCAGGGTGACTATGGCTACACCTTC

size: few
D: TRBD1
J: TRBJ1-2
V: TRBV12-3/TRBV12-4
CDR3: CASIQGGIDYGYTF
DNA: TGTGCCAGCATCCAGGGGGGTATCGACTATGGCTACACCTTC

size: -
D: -
J: TRBJ2-7
V: TRBV3-1
CDR3: CASSQDREVYEQYF
DNA: TGTGCCAGCAGCCAAGACAGGGAGGTCTACGAGCAGTACTTC

size: -
D: -
J: TRBJ2-1
V: TRBV4-3
CDR3: CASSQNWGNEGQFF
DNA: TGCGCCAGCAGCCAAAATTGGGGAAATGAGGGGCAGTTCTTC

size: -
D: -
J: TRBJ2-7
V: TRBV28
CDR3: CASSLLEGGREAQYF
DNA: TGTGCCAGCAGTTTATTAGAGGGGGGCCGGGAGGCCCAGTACTTC

size: few
D: -
J: TRBJ2-3
V: TRBV12-3/TRBV12-4
CDR3: CASSPSEGWSTDTQYF
DNA: TGTGCCAGCAGCCCCTCGGAGGGTTGGAGCACAGATACGCAGTATTTT

size: -
D: TRBD2
J: TRBJ2-1
V: TRBV27
CDR3: CASSSLTSGGSCNEQFF
DNA: TGTGCCAGCAGTTCCCTGACTAGCGGGGGATCCTGCAATGAGCAGTTCTTC

size: -
D: TRBD1
J: TRBJ2-7
V: TRBV28
CDR3: CASSFGTGAAYEQYF
DNA: TGTGCCAGCAGTTTTGGGACAGGTGCCGCCTACGAGCAGTACTTC

size: -
D: -
J: TRBJ2-7
V: TRBV12-3/TRBV12-4
CDR3: CASSLGTPFLSYEQYF
DNA: TGTGCCAGCAGTTTAGGCACGCCCTTTTTGTCCTACGAGCAGTACTTC

size: few
D: TRBD1
J: TRBJ2-1
V: TRBV7-3
CDR3: CASSFRPPGQGRLNEQFF
DNA: TGTGCCAGCAGCTTTAGGCCCCCGGGACAGGGTCGGTTGAATGAGCAGTTCTTC

size: once
D: TRBD1
J: TRBJ1-2
V: TRBV28
CDR3: CASSLLVTGGTYGYTF
DNA: TGTGCCAGCAGTTTACTAGTCACAGGGGGAACCTATGGCTACACCTTC

size: -
D: -
J: TRBJ2-7
V: TRBV4-3
CDR3: CASSRARSGTYEQYF
DNA: TGCGCCAGCAGCCGTGCTAGGAGTGGCACCTACGAGCAGTACTTC

size: once
D: -
J: TRBJ1-6
V: TRBV7-9
CDR3: CASSPDGYNSPLHF
DNA: TGTGCCAGCAGCCCCGACGGGTATAATTCACCCCTCCACTTT

size: few
D: -
J: TRBJ2-3
V: TRBV3-1
CDR3: CASSQAGTGTDTQYF
DNA: TGTGCCAGCAGCCAAGCCGGCACGGGGACAGATACGCAGTATTTT

size: -
D: -
J: TRBJ2-1
V: TRBV25-1
CDR3: CASSEFGVSSYNEQFF
DNA: TGTGCCAGCAGTGAATTCGGGGTGAGCTCCTACAATGAGCAGTTCTTC

size: -
D: TRBD2
J: TRBJ2-7
V: TRBV20-1
CDR3: CSARDWTSGSSYEQYF
DNA: TGCAGTGCTAGAGATTGGACTAGCGGGAGCTCCTACGAGCAGTACTTC

size: -
D: -
J: TRBJ1-6
V: TRBV4-2
CDR3: CASSREGGPNNSPLHF
DNA: TGTGCCAGCAGCCGAGAAGGGGGACCGAATAATTCACCCCTCCACTTT

size: -
D: -
J: TRBJ2-7
V: TRBV9
CDR3: CASSSVGSSYEQYF
DNA: TGTGCCAGCAGCTCCGTGGGGAGCTCCTACGAGCAGTACTTC

size: -
D: -
J: TRBJ2-7
V: TRBV14
CDR3: CASSWTALSHEQYF
DNA: TGTGCCAGCAGCTGGACGGCACTATCCCACGAGCAGTACTTC

size: -
D: -
J: TRBJ2-7
V: TRBV4-2
CDR3: CASSQDQAGSYEQYF
DNA: TGTGCCAGCAGCCAAGATCAAGCAGGGTCCTACGAGCAGTACTTC

size: -
D: TRBD1
J: TRBJ1-5
V: TRBV15
CDR3: CATSSPQGAGGQPQHF
DNA: TGTGCCACCAGCAGCCCACAGGGGGCTGGGGGTCAGCCCCAGCATTTT

size: -
D: -
J: TRBJ2-5
V: TRBV6-5
CDR3: CASSYSGVKEQYF
DNA: TGTGCCAGCAGTTACTCGGGAGTCAAGGAGCAGTACTTC

size: many
D: TRBD1
J: TRBJ1-6
V: TRBV25-1
CDR3: CASSGMRGQGSPLHF
DNA: TGTGCCAGCAGTGGTATGAGGGGGCAGGGTTCACCCCTCCACTTT